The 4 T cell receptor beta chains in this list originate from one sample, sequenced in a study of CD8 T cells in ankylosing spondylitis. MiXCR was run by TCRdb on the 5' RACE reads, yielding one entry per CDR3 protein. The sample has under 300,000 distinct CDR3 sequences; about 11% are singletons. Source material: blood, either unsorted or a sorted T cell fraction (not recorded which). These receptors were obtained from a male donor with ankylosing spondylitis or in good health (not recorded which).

The CDR3 loop is CASSRNAYEQYF. CDR3 bases: TGTGCCAGCAGTCGCAACGCCTACGAGCAGTACTTC. The rearrangement joins TRBV12-3 or TRBV12-4 to TRBJ2-7; D uncertain. The CDR3 has 12 residues. Between the trimmed V and J ends, which lost 5 bases and 2 bases, there was a span of 7 bases.

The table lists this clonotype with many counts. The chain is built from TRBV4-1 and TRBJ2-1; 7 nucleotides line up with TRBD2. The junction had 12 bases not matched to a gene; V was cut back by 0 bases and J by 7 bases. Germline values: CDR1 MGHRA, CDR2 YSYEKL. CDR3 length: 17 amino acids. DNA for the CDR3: TGCGCCAGCAGCCAAGAGGGGCCAGCGGGGATGATGAATGAGCAGTTCTTC. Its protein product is CASSQEGPAGMMNEQFF.

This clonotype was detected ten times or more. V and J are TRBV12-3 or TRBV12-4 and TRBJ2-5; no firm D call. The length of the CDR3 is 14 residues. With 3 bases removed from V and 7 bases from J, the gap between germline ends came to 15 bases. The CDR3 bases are TGTGCCAGCAGTTTCGCGCCTGGACGGTGGACCCAGTACTTC. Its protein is CASSFAPGRWTQYF.

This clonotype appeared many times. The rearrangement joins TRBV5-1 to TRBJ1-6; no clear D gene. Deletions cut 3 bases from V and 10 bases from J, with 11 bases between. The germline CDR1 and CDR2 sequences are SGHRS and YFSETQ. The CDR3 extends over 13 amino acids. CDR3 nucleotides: TGCGCCAGCAGCTCTATCCCGGGGTCACCCCTCCACTTT. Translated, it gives CASSSIPGSPLHF.